Here is one TCR beta chain with its context. Measured with immunoSEQ multiplex PCR; TCRdb has only the in-frame clones, and not every one. Of some 22,000 clones in the sample, approximately 84% were seen once. Trimming took off 0 bases at V and 2 bases at J, with 10 bases between the two ends. Germline V lookup: CDR1 PRHDT, CDR2 FYEKMQ (reference sequence). CDR3 length: 15 residues. The sample belongs to a study of T cell changes during pregnancy in multiple sclerosis. This material consisted of CD8+ T cells from peripheral blood mononuclear cells, taken after pregnancy. The J gene is TRBJ2-5, the V gene TRBV13, with unresolved D. This TCR was sampled from a female donor with multiple sclerosis, enrolled in a pregnancy study. CDR3 in amino acids: CASSLGGQKQETQYF. DNA for the CDR3: TGTGCCAGCAGCTTAGGGGGCCAGAAACAAGAGACCCAGTACTTC.